This T cell receptor beta chain was found in a study of T cells in Graves' hyperthyroidism and ophthalmopathy (dated by TCRdb to the late 2010s). Notes on the research overall: Peripheral blood was sampled at the time of initial diagnosis, prior to any treatment. A discovery cohort of about a hundred patients, 43 with Graves' ophthalmopathy and approximately 60 with stable Graves' hyperthyroidism, was used to find distinguishing TCR V-J signatures. Whether ophthalmopathy could be predicted prospectively was tested in an independent validation cohort made up of approximately 19 hyperthyroidism patients plus 17 patients who later progressed to ophthalmopathy. The 75 to 100 discovery patients were divided at random into training and test sets in a 7:3 ratio. In addition, the study compared T-cell repertoires in thyroid tissue and in blood from roughly 6 Graves' hyperthyroidism patients. After sampling, hyperthyroidism patients received methimazole starting at 30 mg daily, and ophthalmopathy patients received high-dose intravenous methylprednisolone. The paper reports TCR Vbeta CDR3 sequencing of some 140 peripheral blood samples: 43 ophthalmopathy, fewer than 80 hyperthyroidism and around 17 progressor patients. What the study reported, not specific to this receptor: Sample size was not statistically predetermined, and blinding of investigators to group allocation was not performed. During validation, the model predicted progression to ophthalmopathy a median of roughly six months ahead of onset, with roughly 65% sensitivity and roughly 72% specificity. Blood samples also contained most of the expanded thyroid clonotypes (frequency above 0.001), which suggests that blood repertoires may reflect thyroid immune responses. A model built on a 13 V-J signature distinguished ophthalmopathy from stable hyperthyroidism, reaching 87.88% sensitivity and approximately 83% specificity in cross-validation and 80%/75% in testing.

Concerning this clonotype: The specificity of this receptor is unknown. No clone much larger than this one lies a single base away; base qualities are absent.

The CDR3 contains 16 residues, cysteine and phenylalanine counted. Here the CDR3 DNA is all that survives: 48 bases in frame from base 1. V is cut back by 3 bases and J by 2 bases, with 6 bases in the junction unmatched. Sequences SGHVS (CDR1) and FNYEAQ (CDR2) are obtained from the germline V gene. The TCR beta CDR3 regions were amplified from the RNA transcripts. A first-round RT-PCR of the TCR CDR3 used the HTBI primer set with the Qiagen OneStep RT-PCR kit. Libraries were constructed in a second round of multiplex PCR, after which size selection and purification were carried out. Paired-end sequencing of the libraries was performed with 100 bp reads on an Illumina HiSeq2000. The study's processing was this. SOAPnuke was used to process the raw data, removing reads that contained adapters or uncalled bases, had a mean Phred below 15, or lacked an exact match to the constant primer or identifier. High-quality paired reads were merged using COPE v1.2.5, and each unique nucleotide sequence was defined as a clonotype. MiTCR v1.1 was used to align clonotypes to the IMGT TRBV, TRBD and TRBJ reference segments. The analysis was restricted to V-J combinations with a frequency above 0.0001, which together covered 99.2% of the repertoires. The TCS score was defined as the ratio of F50 (clonal expansion) to E x V (chaos), calculated using BLOSUM62-based TCRdist between CDR3 peptides within each V-J. Welch's t-statistics and random forest reduced around 520 V-J features to 13, which were used in a naive Bayes classifier (R e1071). TCRdb reran the public reads through fastp at Q25 and MiXCR, keeping productive beta chains. Entries that share a CDR3 protein sequence are merged under the most common genes and DNA. What appears here as the V and J calls and clone size reflects TCRdb's work, not the paper's. A total of around 700,000 distinct CDR3 sequences appear in this sample, roughly 20% of them only once. Of the sample, 16% is held by the ten largest clones.

Hyperthyroidism patients were newly diagnosed, had a disease duration of under 2 months, and were aged 18 to 65 years. Patients with uncontrolled infections, other autoimmune diseases, pregnancy or lactation were excluded. Clinical symptoms, serum thyroxine and TRAb, thyroid ultrasound, and orbital computed tomography formed the basis for the diagnoses. For progressor patients, blood was drawn at the first diagnosis of hyperthyroidism, before any ophthalmopathy symptoms had appeared. PBMCs were separated from under 11 ml of fresh peripheral blood using Ficoll-Paque density gradient centrifugation. Patients classed as progressors first received a Graves' hyperthyroidism diagnosis and then went on to develop ophthalmopathy during follow-up. Trizol reagent was used to extract total RNA, and RNA quality was then checked on an Agilent 2100 Bioanalyzer.

Material: blood. This receptor was identified in a woman aged 45-65 years with Graves' hyperthyroidism that later progressed to Graves' ophthalmopathy. The sequence joins TRBV7-6 to TRBJ2-3, with TRBD2 identical over 9 junction bases. The encoded CDR3 is CASSFSSGEDTDTQYF. The nucleotides read TGTGCCAGCAGCTTCTCTAGCGGGGAGGACACAGATACGCAGTATTTT.